This record looks at one TCR beta chain sequence and its context. Which antigen it targets is not known. It has no much larger one-base neighbor in the sample; base qualities were not kept. Libraries came from the immunoSEQ multiplex PCR assay. In its TCRdb copy, this immuneACCESS table keeps in-frame sequences only and misses some clones. Where compared with another copy, unresolved V genes explain less than half of these, and the others have no known cause. This sample is represented by 170,000 or so clones; just under 95% of them were singletons. About 1.6% of the sample belongs to the ten largest clones. These data come from a study of control samples from healthy donors and cancer patients (TCRdb year 2020). The CDR3 contains 14 residues, cysteine and phenylalanine counted. Only the CDR3 part of the read is kept: 42 bases, read in frame from the first base. Trimming accounts for 6 bases at V and 6 bases at J, while the number of junction bases matched to no gene is 7. Per the germline V gene, SNHLY is the CDR1 and FYNNEI is the CDR2.

The source is a man aged 18-30 years in good health. Material: blood. The chain joins TRBV2 to TRBJ1-3; TRBD1 fits 8 bases in the junction. The nucleotide sequence is TGTGCCAGCAGCGTCATGACAGGGGAAAACACCATATATTTT. This encodes CASSVMTGENTIYF.